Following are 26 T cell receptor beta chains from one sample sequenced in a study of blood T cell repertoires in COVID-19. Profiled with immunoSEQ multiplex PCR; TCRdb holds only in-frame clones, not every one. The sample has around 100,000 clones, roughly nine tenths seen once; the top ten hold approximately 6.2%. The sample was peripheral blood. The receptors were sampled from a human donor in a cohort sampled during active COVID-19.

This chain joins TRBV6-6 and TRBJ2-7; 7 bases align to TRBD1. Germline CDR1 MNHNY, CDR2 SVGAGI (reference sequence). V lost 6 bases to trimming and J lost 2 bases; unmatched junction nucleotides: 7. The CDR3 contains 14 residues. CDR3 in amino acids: CASSGRQGTYEQYF. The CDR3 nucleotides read TGTGCCAGCAGCGGACGACAGGGAACCTACGAGCAGTACTTC.

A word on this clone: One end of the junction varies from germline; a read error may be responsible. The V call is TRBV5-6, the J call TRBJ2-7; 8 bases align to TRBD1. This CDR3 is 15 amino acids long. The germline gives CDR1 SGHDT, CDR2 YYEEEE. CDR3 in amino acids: CASSWRTGLSSEQYF. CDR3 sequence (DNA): TGTGCCAGCAGCTGGAGGACAGGGCTCTCCTCCGAGCAGTACTTC.

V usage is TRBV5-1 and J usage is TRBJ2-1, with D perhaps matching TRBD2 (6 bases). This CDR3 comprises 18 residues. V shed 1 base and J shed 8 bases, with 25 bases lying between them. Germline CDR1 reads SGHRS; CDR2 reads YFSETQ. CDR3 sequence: CASSLRGLGGIRGDEQFF. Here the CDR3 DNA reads TGCGCCAGCAGCTTGCGGGGTCTCGGGGGTATCCGTGGCGATGAGCAGTTCTTC. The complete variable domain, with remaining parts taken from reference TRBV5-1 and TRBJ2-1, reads KAGVTQTPRYLIKTRGQQVTLSCSPISGHRSVSWYQQTPGQGLQFLFEYFSETQRNKGNFPGRFSGRQFSNSRSEMNVSTLELGDSALYLCASSLRGLGGIRGDEQFFGPGTRLTVL.

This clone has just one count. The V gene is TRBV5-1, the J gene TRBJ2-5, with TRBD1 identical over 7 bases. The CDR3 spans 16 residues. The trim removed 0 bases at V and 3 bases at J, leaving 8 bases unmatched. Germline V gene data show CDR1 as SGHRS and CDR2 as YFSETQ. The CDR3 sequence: CASSLGAVTGEETQYF. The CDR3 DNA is TGCGCCAGCAGCTTGGGGGCAGTCACAGGGGAAGAGACCCAGTACTTC.

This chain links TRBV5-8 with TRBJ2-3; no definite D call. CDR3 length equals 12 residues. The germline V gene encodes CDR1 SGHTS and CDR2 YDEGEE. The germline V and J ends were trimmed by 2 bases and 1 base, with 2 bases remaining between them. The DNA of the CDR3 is TGTGCCAGCAGCTTCGGCACAGATACGCAGTATTTT. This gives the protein CASSFGTDTQYF.

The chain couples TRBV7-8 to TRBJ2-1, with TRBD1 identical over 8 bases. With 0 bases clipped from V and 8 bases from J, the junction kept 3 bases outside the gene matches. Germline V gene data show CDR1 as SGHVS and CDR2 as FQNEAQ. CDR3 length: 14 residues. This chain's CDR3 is CASSLAYRGDEQFF. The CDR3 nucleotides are TGTGCCAGCAGCTTAGCCTACAGGGGGGATGAGCAGTTCTTC. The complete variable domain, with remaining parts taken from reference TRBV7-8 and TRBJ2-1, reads GAGVSQSPRYKVAKRGQDVALRCDPISGHVSLFWYQQALGQGPEFLTYFQNEAQLDKSGLPSDRFFAERPEGSVSTLKIQRTQQEDSAVYLCASSLAYRGDEQFFGPGTRLTVL.

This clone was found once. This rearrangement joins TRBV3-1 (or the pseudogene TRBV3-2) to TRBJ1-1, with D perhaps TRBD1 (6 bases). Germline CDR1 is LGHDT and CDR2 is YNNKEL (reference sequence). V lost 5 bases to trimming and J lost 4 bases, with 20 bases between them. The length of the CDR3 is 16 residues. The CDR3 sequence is CASSSLLRGQGTEAFF. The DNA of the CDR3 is TGTGCCAGCAGCTCCCTGCTCAGGGGTCAAGGCACTGAAGCTTTCTTT.

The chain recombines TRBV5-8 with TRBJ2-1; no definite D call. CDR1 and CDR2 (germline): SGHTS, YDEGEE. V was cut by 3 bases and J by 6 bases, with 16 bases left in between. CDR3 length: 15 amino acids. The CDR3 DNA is TGTGCCAGCAGCTCTCGTTCCGTTCGCGGCAATGAGCAGTTCTTC. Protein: CASSSRSVRGNEQFF.

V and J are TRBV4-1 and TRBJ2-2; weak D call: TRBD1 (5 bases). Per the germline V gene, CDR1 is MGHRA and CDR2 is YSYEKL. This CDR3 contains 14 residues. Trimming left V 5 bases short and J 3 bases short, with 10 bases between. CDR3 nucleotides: TGCGCCAGCAGCTCAGGGTTGGACACCGGGGAGCTGTTTTTT. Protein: CASSSGLDTGELFF.

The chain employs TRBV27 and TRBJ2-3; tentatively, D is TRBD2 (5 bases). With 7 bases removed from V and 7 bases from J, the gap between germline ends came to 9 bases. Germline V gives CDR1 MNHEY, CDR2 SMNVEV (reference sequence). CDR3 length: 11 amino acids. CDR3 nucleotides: TGTGCCAGCATATCCGGGAATACGCAGTATTTT. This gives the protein CASISGNTQYF.

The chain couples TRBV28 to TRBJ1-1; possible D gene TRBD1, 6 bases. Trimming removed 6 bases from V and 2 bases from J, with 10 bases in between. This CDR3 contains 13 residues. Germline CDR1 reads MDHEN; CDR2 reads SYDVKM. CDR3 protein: CASSTDSNTEAFF. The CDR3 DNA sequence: TGTGCCAGCAGCACGGACAGTAACACTGAAGCTTTCTTT.

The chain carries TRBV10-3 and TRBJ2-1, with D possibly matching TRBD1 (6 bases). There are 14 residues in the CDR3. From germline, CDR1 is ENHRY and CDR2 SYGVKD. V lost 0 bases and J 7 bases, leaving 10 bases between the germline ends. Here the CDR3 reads CAISESGAGNEQFF. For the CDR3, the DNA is TGTGCCATCAGTGAGTCGGGGGCGGGTAATGAGCAGTTCTTC.

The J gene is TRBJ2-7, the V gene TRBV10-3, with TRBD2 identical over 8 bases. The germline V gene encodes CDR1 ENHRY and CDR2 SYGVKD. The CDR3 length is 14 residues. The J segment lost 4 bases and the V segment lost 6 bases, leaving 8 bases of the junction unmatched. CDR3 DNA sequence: TGTGCCATCAGAGCGGGGGCGGAACATTACGAGCAGTACTTC. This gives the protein CAIRAGAEHYEQYF.

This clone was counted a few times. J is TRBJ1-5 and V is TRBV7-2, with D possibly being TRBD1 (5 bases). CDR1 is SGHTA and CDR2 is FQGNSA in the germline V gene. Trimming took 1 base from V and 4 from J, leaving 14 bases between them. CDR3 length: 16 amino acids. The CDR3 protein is CASSLVGGSGNQPQHF. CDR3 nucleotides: TGTGCCAGCAGCTTAGTTGGGGGGTCGGGGAATCAGCCCCAGCATTTT.

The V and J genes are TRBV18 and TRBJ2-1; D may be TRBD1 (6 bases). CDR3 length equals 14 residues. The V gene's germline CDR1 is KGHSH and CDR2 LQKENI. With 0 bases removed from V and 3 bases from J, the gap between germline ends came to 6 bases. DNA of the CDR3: TGTGCCAGCTCACCACCGACAGGCTACAATGAGCAGTTCTTC. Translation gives CASSPPTGYNEQFF. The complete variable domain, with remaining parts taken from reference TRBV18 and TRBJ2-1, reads NAGVMQNPRHLVRRRGQEARLRCSPMKGHSHVYWYRQLPEEGLKFMVYLQKENIIDESGMPKERFSAEFPKEGPSILRIQQVVRGDSAAYFCASSPPTGYNEQFFGPGTRLTVL.

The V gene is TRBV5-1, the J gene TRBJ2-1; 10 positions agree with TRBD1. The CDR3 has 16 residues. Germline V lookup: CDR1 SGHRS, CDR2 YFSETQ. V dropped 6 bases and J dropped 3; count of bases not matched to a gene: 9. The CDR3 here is CASTSAGTGVYNEQFF. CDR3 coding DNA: TGCGCCAGCACCTCAGCCGGGACAGGGGTCTACAATGAGCAGTTCTTC.

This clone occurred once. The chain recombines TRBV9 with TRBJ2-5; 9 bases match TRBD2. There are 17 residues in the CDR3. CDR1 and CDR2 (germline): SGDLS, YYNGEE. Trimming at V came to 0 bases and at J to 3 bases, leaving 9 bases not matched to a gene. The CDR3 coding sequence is TGTGCCAGCAGCGTAGCTAGGGGGGTAGCGGGAGAAGAGACCCAGTACTTC. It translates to CASSVARGVAGEETQYF.

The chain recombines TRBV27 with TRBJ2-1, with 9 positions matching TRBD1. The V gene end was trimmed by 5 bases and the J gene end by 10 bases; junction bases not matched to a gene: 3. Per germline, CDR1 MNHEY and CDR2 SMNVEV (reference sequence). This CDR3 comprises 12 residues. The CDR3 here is CASSPGTGEQFF. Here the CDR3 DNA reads TGTGCCAGCAGTCCCGGGACAGGGGAGCAGTTCTTC.

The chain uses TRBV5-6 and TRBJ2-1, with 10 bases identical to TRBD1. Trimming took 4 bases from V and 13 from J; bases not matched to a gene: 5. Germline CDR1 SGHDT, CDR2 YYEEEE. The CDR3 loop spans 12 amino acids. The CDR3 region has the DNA TGTGCCAGCAGCGTAGGGACAGGGGAACAGTTCTTC. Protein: CASSVGTGEQFF.

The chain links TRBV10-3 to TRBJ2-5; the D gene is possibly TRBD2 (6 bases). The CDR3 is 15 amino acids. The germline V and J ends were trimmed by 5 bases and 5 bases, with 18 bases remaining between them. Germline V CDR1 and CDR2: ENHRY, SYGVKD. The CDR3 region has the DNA TGTGCCATCAGTACTGGGGGGACTCCCTCGGAGACCCAGTACTTC. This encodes CAISTGGTPSETQYF.

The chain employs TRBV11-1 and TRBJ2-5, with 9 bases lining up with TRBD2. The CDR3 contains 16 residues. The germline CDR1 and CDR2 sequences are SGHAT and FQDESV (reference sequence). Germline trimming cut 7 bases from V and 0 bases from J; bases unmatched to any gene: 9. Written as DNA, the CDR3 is TGTGCCAGCACCCGGGGTAGCGGGGGAAACCAAGAGACCCAGTACTTC. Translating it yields CASTRGSGGNQETQYF.

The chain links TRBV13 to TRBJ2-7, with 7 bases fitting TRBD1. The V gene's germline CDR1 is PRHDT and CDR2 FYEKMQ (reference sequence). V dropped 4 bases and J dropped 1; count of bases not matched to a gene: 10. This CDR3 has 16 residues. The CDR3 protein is CASSSHLQGPSYEQYF. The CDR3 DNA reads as TGTGCCAGCAGCTCGCATCTACAGGGGCCATCCTACGAGCAGTACTTC.

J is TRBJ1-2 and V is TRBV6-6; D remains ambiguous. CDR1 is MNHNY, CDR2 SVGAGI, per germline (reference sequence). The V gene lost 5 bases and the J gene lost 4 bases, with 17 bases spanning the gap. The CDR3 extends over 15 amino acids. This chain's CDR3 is CASSPRRDGSYGYTF. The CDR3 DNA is TGTGCCAGCAGTCCCCGGAGGGATGGATCCTATGGCTACACCTTC.

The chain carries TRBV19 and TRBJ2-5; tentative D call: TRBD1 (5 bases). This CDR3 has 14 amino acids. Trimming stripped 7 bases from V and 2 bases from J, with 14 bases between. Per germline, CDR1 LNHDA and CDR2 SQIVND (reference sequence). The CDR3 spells CASMAGLGQETQYF. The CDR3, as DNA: TGTGCCAGTATGGCAGGGCTGGGGCAAGAGACCCAGTACTTC.

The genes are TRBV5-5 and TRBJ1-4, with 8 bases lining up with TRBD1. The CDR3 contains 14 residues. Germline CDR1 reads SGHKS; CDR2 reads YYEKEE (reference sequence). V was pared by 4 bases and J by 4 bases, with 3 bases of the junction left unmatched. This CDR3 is CASSTGTGNEKLFF. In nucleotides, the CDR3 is TGTGCCAGCAGCACGGGGACAGGTAATGAAAAACTGTTTTTT.

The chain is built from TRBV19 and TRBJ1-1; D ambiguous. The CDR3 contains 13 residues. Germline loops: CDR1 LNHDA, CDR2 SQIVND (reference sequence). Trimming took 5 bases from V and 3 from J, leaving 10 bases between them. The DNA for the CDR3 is TGTGCCAGTAGTCGACTGTTACACACTGAAGCTTTCTTT. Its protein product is CASSRLLHTEAFF.